This TCR beta chain was observed in a study of Graves' ophthalmopathy and Graves' hyperthyroidism. Amplification targeted the TCR beta CDR3 regions, with RNA transcripts as the source material. First-round RT-PCR employed HTBI primers, with a second-round multiplex PCR after it. Each CDR3 protein gets one entry after TCRdb re-called the multiplex PCR reads with MiXCR. The sample lists hundreds of thousands of distinct CDR3 sequences; roughly 15% were seen once. CDR1 and CDR2 (germline): SEHNR, FQNEAQ (reference sequence). The CDR3 runs 14 residues. V gave up 6 bases and J gave up 3 bases; unmatched junction bases: 5.

Sequencing was done on a sample of peripheral blood. The source is a woman under 30 with stable Graves' hyperthyroidism. This chain joins TRBV7-9 and TRBJ1-5; 7 bases match TRBD1. Here the CDR3 reads CASRQTGPNQPQHF. In nucleotides, the CDR3 is TGTGCCAGCAGGCAGACAGGGCCCAATCAGCCCCAGCATTTT.